This TCR beta chain was recovered during a study of T cells in Graves' hyperthyroidism and ophthalmopathy. Using RNA transcripts as the source, TCR beta CDR3 regions were amplified. HTBI primers were used for first-round RT-PCR of the TCR CDR3. TCRdb analysed the multiplex PCR reads with MiXCR anew, one entry per CDR3 protein. The table lists about 420,000 distinct CDR3 sequences, approximately 14% of them singletons, with 13% to 15% in the top ten. Germline assignment: CDR1 SGHVS and CDR2 FQNEAQ. The germline V and J ends were trimmed by 4 bases and 6 bases, with 19 bases remaining between them. This CDR3 contains 15 residues. This clonotype was counted at least ten times.

This sequence originates from a woman aged 18 to 35 with Graves' hyperthyroidism. Sequenced sample: blood. The chain carries TRBV7-8 and TRBJ2-7, with a possible D match to TRBD1 (7 bases). CDR3 amino acids: CASSSKGTAEGEQYF. The CDR3 DNA sequence: TGTGCCAGCAGCTCCAAGGGGACAGCGGAGGGCGAGCAGTACTTC. The full variable domain, completed using reference TRBV7-8 and TRBJ2-7, is GAGVSQSPRYKVAKRGQDVALRCDPISGHVSLFWYQQALGQGPEFLTYFQNEAQLDKSGLPSDRFFAERPEGSVSTLKIQRTQQEDSAVYLCASSSKGTAEGEQYFGPGTRLTVT.